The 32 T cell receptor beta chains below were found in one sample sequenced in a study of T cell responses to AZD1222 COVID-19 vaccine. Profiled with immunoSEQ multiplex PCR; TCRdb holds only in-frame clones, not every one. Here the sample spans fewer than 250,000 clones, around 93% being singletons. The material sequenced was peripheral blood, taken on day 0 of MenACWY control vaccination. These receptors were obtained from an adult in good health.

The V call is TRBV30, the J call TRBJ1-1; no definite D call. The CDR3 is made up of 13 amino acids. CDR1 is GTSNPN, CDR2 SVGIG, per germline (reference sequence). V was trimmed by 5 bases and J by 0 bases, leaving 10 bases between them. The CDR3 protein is CAWGDGLNTEAFF. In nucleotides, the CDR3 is TGTGCCTGGGGAGACGGCCTGAACACTGAAGCTTTCTTT.

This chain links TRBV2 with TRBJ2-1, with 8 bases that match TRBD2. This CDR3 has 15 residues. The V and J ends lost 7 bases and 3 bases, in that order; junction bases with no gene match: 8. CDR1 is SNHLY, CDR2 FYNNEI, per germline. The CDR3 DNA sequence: TGTGCCAGCACCGAACCCGGGACTAGCTACAATGAGCAGTTCTTC. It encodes CASTEPGTSYNEQFF.

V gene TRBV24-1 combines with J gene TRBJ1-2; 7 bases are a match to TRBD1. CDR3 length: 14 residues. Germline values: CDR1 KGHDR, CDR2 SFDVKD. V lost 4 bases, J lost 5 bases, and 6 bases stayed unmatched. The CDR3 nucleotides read TGTGCCACCAGTGACGGGACAGTGGGTTATGGCTACACCTTC. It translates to CATSDGTVGYGYTF.

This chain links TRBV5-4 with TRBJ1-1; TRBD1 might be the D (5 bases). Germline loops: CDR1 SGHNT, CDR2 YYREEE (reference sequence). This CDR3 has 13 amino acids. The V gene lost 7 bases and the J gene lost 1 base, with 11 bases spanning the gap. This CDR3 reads CASRWGRNTEAFF. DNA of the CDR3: TGTGCCAGCCGATGGGGACGGAACACTGAAGCTTTCTTT.

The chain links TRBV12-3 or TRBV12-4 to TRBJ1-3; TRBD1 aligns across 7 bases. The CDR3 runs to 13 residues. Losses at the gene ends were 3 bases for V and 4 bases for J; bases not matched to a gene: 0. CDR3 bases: TGTGCCAGCAGTTTGGGACAGGGAAACACCATATATTTT. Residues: CASSLGQGNTIYF.

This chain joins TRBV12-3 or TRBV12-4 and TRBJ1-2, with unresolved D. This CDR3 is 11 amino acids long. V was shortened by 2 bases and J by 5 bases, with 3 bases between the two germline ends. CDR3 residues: CASSLQYGYTF. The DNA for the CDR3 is TGTGCCAGCAGTTTACAGTATGGCTACACCTTC.

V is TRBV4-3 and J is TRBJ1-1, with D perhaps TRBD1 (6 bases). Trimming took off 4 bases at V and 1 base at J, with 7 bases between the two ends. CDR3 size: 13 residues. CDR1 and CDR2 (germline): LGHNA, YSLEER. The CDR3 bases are TGCGCCAGCAGCCTACAGGGGAACACTGAAGCTTTCTTT. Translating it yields CASSLQGNTEAFF.

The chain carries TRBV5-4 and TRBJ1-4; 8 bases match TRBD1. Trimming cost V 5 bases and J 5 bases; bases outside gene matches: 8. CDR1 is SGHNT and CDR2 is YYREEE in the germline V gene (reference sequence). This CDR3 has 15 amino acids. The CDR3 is CASRGGQGLNEKLFF. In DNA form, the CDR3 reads TGTGCCAGCAGGGGAGGACAGGGCTTGAATGAAAAACTGTTTTTT.

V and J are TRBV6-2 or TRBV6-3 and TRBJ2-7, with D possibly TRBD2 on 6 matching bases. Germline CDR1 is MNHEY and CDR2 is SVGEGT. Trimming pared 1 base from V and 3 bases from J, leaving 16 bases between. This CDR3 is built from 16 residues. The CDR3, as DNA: TGTGCCAGCAGTTACTACGTGGGGGGATTCATCTACGAGCAGTACTTC. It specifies CASSYYVGGFIYEQYF.

CDR3 protein: CASSDPDRQPQHF. The CDR3 region has the DNA TGTGCCAGCAGCGACCCGGACAGGCAGCCCCAGCATTTT. The chain recombines TRBV2 with TRBJ1-5, with 7 bases that match TRBD1. CDR1 is SNHLY and CDR2 is FYNNEI in the germline V gene. The CDR3 extends over 13 amino acids. V lost 6 bases and J lost 7; bases outside the gene matches: 6.

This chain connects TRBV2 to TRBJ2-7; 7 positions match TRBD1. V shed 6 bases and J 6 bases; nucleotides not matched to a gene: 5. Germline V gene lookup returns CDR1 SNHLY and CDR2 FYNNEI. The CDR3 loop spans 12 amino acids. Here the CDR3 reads CASRRQGPEQYF. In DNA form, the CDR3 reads TGTGCCAGCAGGCGACAGGGACCCGAGCAGTACTTC.

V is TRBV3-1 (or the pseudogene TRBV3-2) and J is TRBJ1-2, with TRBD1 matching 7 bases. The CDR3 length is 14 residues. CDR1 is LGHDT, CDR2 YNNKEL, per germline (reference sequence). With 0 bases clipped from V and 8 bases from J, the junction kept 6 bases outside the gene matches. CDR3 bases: TGTGCCAGCAGCCAAGATCAGAGGGGGCAAGGCTACACCTTC. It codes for CASSQDQRGQGYTF.

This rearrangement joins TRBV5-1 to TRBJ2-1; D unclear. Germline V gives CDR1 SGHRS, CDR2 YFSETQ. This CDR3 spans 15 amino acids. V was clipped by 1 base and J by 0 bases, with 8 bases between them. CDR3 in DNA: TGCGCCAGCAGCTTGCTGACGAGCTCCTACAATGAGCAGTTCTTC. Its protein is CASSLLTSSYNEQFF.

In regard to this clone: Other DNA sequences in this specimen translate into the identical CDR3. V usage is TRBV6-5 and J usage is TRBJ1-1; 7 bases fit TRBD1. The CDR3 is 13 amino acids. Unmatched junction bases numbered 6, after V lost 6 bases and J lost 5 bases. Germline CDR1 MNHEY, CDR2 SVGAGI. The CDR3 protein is CASSPGGGTEAFF. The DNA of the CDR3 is TGTGCCAGCAGCCCAGGGGGTGGAACTGAAGCTTTCTTT.

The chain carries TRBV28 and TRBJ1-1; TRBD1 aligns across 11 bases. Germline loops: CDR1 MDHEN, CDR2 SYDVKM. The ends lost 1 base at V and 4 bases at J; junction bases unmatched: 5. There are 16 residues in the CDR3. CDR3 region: CASSLYIGTGGTEAFF. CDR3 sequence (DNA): TGTGCCAGCAGTTTATATATTGGGACAGGGGGCACTGAAGCTTTCTTT.

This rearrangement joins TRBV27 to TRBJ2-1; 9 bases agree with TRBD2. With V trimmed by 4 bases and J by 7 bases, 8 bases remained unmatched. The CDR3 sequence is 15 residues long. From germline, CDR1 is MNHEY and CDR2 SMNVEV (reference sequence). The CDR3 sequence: CASSSPLAGLNEQFF. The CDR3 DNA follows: TGTGCCAGCAGTTCCCCACTAGCGGGCTTGAATGAGCAGTTCTTC.

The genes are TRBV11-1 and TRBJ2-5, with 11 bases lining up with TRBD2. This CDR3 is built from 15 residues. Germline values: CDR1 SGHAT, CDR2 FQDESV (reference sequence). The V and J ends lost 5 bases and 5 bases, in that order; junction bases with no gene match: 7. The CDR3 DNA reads TGTGCCAGCAGCCCTCGACTAGCGGGGAGGGAGACCCAGTACTTC. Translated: CASSPRLAGRETQYF.

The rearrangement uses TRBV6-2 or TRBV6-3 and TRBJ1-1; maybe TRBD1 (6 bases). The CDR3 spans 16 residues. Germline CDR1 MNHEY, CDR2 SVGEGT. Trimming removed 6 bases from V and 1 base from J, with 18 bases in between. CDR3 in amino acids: CASSFRPGTRNTEAFF. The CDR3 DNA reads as TGTGCCAGCAGCTTCCGGCCCGGGACAAGGAACACTGAAGCTTTCTTT.

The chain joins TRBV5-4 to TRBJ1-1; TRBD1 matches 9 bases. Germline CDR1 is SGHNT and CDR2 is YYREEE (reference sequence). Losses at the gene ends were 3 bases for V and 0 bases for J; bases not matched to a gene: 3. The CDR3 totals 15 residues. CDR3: CASSSDRGLNTEAFF. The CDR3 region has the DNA TGTGCCAGCAGCTCTGACAGGGGGTTGAACACTGAAGCTTTCTTT.

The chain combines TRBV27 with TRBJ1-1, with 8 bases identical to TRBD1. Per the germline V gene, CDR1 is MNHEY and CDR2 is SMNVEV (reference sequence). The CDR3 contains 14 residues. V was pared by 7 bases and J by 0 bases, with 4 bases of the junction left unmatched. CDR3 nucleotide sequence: TGTGCCAGCACTCGGACAGGGATGAACACTGAAGCTTTCTTT. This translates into CASTRTGMNTEAFF.

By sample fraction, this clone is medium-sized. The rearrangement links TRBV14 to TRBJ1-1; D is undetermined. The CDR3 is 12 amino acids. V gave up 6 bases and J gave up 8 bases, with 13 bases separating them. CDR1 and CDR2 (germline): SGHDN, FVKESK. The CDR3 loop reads CASSPFPGEAFF. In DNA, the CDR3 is TGTGCCAGCAGTCCCTTTCCGGGGGAAGCTTTCTTT.

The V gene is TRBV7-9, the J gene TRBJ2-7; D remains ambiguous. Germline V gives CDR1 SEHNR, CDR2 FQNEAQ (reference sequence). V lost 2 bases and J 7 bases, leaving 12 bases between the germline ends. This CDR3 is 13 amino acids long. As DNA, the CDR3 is TGTGCCAGCAGCTTAAATGCTATATGGGAGCAGTACTTC. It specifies CASSLNAIWEQYF.

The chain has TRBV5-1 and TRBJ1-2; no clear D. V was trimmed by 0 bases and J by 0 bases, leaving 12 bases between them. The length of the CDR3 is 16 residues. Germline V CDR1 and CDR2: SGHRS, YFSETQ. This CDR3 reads CASSLEGPESNYGYTF. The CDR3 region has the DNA TGCGCCAGCAGCTTGGAAGGGCCAGAATCTAACTATGGCTACACCTTC.

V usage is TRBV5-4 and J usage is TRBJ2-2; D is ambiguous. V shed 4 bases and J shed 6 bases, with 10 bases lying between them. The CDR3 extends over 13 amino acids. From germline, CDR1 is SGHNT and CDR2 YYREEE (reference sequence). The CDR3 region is CASSRNVAGELFF. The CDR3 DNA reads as TGTGCCAGCAGCCGTAATGTGGCCGGGGAGCTGTTTTTT. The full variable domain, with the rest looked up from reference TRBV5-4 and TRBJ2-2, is ETGVTQSPTHLIKTRGQQVTLRCSSQSGHNTVSWYQQALGQGPQFIFQYYREEENGRGNFPPRFSGLQFPNYSSELNVNALELDDSALYLCASSRNVAGELFFGEGSRLTVL.

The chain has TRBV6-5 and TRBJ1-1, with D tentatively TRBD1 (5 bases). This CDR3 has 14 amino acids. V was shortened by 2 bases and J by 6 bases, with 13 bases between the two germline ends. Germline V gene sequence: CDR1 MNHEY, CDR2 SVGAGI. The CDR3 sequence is CASSYGGSLPEAFF. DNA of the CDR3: TGTGCCAGCAGTTACGGGGGAAGCCTTCCTGAAGCTTTCTTT.

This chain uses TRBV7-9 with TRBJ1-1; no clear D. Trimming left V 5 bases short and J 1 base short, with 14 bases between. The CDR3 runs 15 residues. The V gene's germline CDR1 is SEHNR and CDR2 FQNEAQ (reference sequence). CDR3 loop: CASSPPTVRNTEAFF. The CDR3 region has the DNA TGTGCCAGCAGCCCGCCCACCGTCCGGAACACTGAAGCTTTCTTT.

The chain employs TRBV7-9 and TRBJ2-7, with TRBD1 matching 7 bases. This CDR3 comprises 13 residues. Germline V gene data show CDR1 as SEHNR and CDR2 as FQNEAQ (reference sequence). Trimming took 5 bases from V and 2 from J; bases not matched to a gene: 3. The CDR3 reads CASSKDRPYEQYF. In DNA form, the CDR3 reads TGTGCCAGCAGCAAGGACAGGCCCTACGAGCAGTACTTC.

The CDR3 sequence is CASSGSGGAHEQYF. CDR3 DNA: TGTGCCAGCAGCGGAAGCGGGGGGGCCCACGAGCAGTACTTC. This chain connects TRBV6-5 to TRBJ2-7; 10 nucleotides align to TRBD2. The germline gives CDR1 MNHEY, CDR2 SVGAGI. The CDR3 runs to 14 residues. V lost 6 bases to trimming and J lost 5 bases; unmatched junction nucleotides: 7.

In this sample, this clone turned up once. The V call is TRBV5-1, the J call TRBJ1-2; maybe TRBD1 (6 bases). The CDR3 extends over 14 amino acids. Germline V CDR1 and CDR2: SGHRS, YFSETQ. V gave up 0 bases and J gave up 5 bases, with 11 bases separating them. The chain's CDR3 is CASSLALRGYGYTF. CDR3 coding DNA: TGCGCCAGCAGCTTGGCCCTCAGGGGTTATGGCTACACCTTC.

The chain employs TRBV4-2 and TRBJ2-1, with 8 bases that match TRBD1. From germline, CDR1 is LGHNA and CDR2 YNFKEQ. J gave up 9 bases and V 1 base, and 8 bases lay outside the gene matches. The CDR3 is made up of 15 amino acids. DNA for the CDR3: TGTGCCAGCAGCCAAGTATGGCAGGGGGCGACTGAGCAGTTCTTC. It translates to CASSQVWQGATEQFF.

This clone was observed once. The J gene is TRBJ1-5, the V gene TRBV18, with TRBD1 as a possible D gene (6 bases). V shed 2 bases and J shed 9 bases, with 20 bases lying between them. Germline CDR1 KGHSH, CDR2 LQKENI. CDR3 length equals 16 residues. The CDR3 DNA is TGTGCCAGCTCACCAGAAGGCACAGGGCCCTCCTGGCCCCAGCATTTT. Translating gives CASSPEGTGPSWPQHF.

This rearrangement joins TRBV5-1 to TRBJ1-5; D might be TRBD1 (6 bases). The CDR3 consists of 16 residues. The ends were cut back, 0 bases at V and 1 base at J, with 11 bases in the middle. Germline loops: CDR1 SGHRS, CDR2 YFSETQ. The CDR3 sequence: CASSLEGGVSNQPQHF. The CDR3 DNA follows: TGCGCCAGCAGCTTGGAAGGGGGAGTAAGCAATCAGCCCCAGCATTTT. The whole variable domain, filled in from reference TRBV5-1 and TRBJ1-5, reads KAGVTQTPRYLIKTRGQQVTLSCSPISGHRSVSWYQQTPGQGLQFLFEYFSETQRNKGNFPGRFSGRQFSNSRSEMNVSTLELGDSALYLCASSLEGGVSNQPQHFGDGTRLSIL.